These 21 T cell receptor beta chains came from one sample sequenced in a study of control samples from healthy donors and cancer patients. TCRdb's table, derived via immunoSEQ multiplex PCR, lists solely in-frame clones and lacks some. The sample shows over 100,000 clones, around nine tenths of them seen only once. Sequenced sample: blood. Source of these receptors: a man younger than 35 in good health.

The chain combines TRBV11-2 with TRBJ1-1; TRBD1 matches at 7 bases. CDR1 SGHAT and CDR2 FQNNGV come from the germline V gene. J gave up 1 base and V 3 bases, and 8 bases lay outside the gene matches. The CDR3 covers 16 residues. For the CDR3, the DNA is TGTGCCAGCAGCTTTTTCAGGGGACAGACGAACACTGAAGCTTTCTTT. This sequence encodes CASSFFRGQTNTEAFF.

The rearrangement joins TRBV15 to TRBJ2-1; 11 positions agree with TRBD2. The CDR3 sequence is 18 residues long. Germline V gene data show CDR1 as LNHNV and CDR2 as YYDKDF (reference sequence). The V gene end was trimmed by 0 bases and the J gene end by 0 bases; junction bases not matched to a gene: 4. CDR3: CATSRDNLAGGSYNEQFF. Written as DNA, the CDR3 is TGTGCCACCAGCAGAGATAACCTAGCGGGGGGCTCCTACAATGAGCAGTTCTTC.

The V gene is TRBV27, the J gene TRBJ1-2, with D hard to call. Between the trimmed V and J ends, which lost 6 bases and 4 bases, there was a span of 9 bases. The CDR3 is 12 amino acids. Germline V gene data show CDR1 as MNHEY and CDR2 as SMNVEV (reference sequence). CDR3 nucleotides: TGTGCCAGCAGATCTGACCTCTATGGCTACACCTTC. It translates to CASRSDLYGYTF.

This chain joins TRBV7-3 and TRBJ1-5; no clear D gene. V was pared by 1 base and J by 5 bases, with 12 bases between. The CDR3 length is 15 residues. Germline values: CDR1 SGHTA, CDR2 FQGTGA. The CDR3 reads CASSLRRGTHQPQHF. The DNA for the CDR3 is TGTGCCAGCAGCTTAAGACGGGGTACTCATCAGCCCCAGCATTTT.

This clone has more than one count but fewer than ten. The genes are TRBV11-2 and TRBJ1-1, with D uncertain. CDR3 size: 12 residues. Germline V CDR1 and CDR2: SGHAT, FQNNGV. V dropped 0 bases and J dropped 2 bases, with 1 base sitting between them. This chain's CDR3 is CASSLDNTEAFF. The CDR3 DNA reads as TGTGCCAGCAGCTTAGACAACACTGAAGCTTTCTTT.

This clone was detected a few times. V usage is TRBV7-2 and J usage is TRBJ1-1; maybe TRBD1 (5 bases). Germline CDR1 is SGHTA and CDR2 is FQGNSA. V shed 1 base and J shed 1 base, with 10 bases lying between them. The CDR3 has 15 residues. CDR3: CASSLGIDRNTEAFF. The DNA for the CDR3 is TGTGCCAGCAGCTTAGGGATCGACAGGAACACTGAAGCTTTCTTT.

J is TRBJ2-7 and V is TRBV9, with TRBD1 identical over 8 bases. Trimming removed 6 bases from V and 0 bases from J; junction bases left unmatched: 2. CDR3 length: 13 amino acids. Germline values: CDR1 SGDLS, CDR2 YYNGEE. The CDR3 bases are TGTGCCAGCAATCAGGGGGCCTCCTACGAGCAGTACTTC. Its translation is CASNQGASYEQYF.

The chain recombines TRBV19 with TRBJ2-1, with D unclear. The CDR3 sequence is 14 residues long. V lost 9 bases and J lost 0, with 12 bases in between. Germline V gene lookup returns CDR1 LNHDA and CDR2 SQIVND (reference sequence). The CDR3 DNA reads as TGTGCCAGGTTACATGAACGCTCCTACAATGAGCAGTTCTTC. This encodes CARLHERSYNEQFF.

CDR3: CASSVAGDSTDTQYF. The CDR3 bases are TGTGCCAGCAGCGTAGCGGGAGATAGCACAGATACGCAGTATTTT. The rearrangement links TRBV9 to TRBJ2-3; possibly TRBD2 for D (6 bases). V gave up 0 bases and J gave up 0 bases, with 8 bases separating them. The CDR3 is 15 amino acids. Germline values: CDR1 SGDLS, CDR2 YYNGEE.

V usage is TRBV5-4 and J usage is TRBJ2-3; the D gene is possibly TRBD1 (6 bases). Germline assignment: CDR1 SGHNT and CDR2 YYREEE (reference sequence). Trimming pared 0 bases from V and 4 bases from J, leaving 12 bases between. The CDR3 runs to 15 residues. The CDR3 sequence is CASSLAGQFSDTQYF. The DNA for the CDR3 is TGTGCCAGCAGCTTGGCAGGACAGTTCTCAGATACGCAGTATTTT.

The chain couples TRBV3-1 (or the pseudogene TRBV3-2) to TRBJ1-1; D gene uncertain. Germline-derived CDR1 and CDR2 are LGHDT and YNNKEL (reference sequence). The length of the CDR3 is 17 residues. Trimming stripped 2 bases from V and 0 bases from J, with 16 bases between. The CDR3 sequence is CASSQQMGGPMNTEAFF. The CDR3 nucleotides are TGTGCCAGCAGCCAACAAATGGGCGGGCCCATGAACACTGAAGCTTTCTTT.

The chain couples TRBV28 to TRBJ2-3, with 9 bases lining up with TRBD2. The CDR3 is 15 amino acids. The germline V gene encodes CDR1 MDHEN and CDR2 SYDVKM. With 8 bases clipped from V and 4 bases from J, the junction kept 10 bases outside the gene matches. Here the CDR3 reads CASFPGTSLPDTQYF. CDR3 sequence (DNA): TGTGCCAGCTTCCCGGGGACTAGCCTCCCAGATACGCAGTATTTT.

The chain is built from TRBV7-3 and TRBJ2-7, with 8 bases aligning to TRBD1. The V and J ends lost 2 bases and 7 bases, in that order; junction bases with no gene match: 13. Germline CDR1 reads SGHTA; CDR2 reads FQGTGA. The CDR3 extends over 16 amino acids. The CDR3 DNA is TGTGCCAGCAGCTTAGTTTCGGCAGGGGGCTTGTGGGAGCAGTACTTC. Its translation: CASSLVSAGGLWEQYF.

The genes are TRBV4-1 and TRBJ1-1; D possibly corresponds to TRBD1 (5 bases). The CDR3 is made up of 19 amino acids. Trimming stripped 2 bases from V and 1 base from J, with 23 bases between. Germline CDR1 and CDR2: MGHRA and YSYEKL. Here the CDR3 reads CASSQNQPRFDRKNTEAFF. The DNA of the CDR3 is TGCGCCAGCAGCCAAAACCAGCCCCGCTTCGACAGAAAGAACACTGAAGCTTTCTTT.

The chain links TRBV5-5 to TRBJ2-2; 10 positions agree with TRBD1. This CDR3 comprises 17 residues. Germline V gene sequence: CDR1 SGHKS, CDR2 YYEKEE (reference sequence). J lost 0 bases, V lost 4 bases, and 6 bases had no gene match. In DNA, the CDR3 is TGTGCCAGCAGCGGCGGACAGGGGGGGGCGAACACCGGGGAGCTGTTTTTT. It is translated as CASSGGQGGANTGELFF.

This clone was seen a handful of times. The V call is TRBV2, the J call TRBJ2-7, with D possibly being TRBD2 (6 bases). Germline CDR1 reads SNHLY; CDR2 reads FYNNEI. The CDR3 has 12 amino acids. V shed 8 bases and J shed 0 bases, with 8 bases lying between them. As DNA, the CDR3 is TGTGCCAGCGGGAGGTACTCCTACGAGCAGTACTTC. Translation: CASGRYSYEQYF.

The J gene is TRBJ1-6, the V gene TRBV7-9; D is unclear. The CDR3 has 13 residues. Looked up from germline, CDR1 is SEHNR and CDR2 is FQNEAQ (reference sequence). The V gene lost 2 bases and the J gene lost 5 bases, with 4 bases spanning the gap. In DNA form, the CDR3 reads TGTGCCAGCAGCTTAACCAATAATTCACCCCTCCACTTT. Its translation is CASSLTNNSPLHF. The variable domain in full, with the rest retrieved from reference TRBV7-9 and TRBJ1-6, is DTGVSQNPRHKITKRGQNVTFRCDPISEHNRLYWYRQTLGQGPEFLTYFQNEAQLEKSRLLSDRFSAERPKGSFSTLEIQRTEQGDSAMYLCASSLTNNSPLHFGNGTRLTVT.

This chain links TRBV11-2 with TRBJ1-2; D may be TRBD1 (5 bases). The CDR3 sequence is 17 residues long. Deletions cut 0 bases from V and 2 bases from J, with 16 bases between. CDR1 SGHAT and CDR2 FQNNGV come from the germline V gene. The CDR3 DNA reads TGTGCCAGCAGCTTAGATGGGGCAGGGACGAAAAACTATGGCTACACCTTC. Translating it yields CASSLDGAGTKNYGYTF. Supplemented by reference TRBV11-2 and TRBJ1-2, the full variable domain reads EAGVAQSPRYKIIEKRQSVAFWCNPISGHATLYWYQQILGQGPKLLIQFQNNGVVDDSQLPKDRFSAERLKGVDSTLKIQPAKLEDSAVYLCASSLDGAGTKNYGYTFGSGTRLTVV.

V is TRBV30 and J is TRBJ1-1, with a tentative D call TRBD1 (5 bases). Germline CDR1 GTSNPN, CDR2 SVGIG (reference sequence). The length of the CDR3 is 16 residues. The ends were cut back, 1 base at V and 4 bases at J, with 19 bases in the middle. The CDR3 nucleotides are TGTGCCTGGAGTGGATACTCAGGGTGGGGGGGCACTGAAGCTTTCTTT. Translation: CAWSGYSGWGGTEAFF.

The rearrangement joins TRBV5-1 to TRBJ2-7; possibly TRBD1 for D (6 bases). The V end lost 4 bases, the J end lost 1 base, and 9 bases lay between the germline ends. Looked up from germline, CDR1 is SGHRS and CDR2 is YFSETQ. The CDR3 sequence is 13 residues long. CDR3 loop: CASSETGSYEQYF. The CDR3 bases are TGCGCCAGCAGCGAGACAGGTTCCTACGAGCAGTACTTC.

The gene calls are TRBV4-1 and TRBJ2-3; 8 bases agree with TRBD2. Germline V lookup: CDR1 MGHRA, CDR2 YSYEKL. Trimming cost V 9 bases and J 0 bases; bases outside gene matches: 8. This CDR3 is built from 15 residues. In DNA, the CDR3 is TGCGCCAGTCAAAGCGGGGGATCCAGCACAGATACGCAGTATTTT. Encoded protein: CASQSGGSSTDTQYF.